These T cell receptor beta chains were read from a single sample in a study of OX40 agonist ivuxolimab in advanced cancers. The table came from immunoSEQ multiplex PCR; TCRdb's copy has only in-frame clones and leaves some out. Of some 98,000 clones detected, approximately 80% appear once; the ten largest clones hold almost 1.5%. Sample: CD4+ or CD8+ T cells sorted from blood, taken in a trial of the OX40 agonist ivuxolimab. Source of these receptors: an adult with an advanced solid tumor such as melanoma, head and neck, liver or kidney cancer. CDR3s include the opening cysteine and the closing phenylalanine or tryptophan. D genes are given only for firm matches. Size tells how often a clone was seen (once, few, many) or the class of an expanded clone, and some rows leave it out.

size	V	J	D	CDR3	DNA
.	TRBV6-5	TRBJ1-1	TRBD1	CASSAQGTTEAFF	TGTGCCAGCAGCGCACAGGGGACGACTGAAGCTTTCTTT
.	TRBV9	TRBJ1-2	TRBD1	CASSVGTGYYGYTF	TGTGCCAGCAGCGTAGGGACAGGGTACTATGGCTACACCTTC
.	TRBV30	TRBJ2-3	.	CAWSVPYRDRADTQYF	TGTGCCTGGAGTGTACCATACAGGGATCGGGCAGATACGCAGTATTTT
.	TRBV19	TRBJ1-2	.	CASSILAGISLVYGYTF	TGTGCCAGTAGTATCTTGGCAGGAATATCTCTCGTCTATGGCTACACCTTC
few	TRBV30	TRBJ1-3	TRBD1	CAWSAGQGASGNTIYF	TGTGCCTGGAGTGCCGGACAGGGAGCTTCTGGAAACACCATATATTTT
.	TRBV10-3	TRBJ1-1	.	CAITLTESSRGTTEAFF	TGTGCCATCACTCTCACAGAGAGCTCTCGGGGGACCACTGAAGCTTTCTTT
.	TRBV5-1	TRBJ1-3	.	CASSLDGRNSGNTIYF	TGCGCCAGCAGCTTGGACGGCCGAAACTCTGGAAACACCATATATTTT
.	TRBV11-2	TRBJ2-1	.	CASSPPGGGYNEQFF	TGTGCCAGCAGCCCCCCAGGGGGGGGGTACAATGAGCAGTTCTTC
.	TRBV6-5	TRBJ1-6	.	CASHGGGSSPLHF	TGTGCCAGCCATGGAGGAGGATCGTCACCCCTCCACTTT
.	TRBV19	TRBJ1-5	.	CASSRQSLGSQHF	TGTGCCAGTAGTAGACAGTCTTTGGGGTCCCAGCATTTT
.	TRBV7-8	TRBJ2-7	TRBD1	CASSTQGANGAYEQYF	TGTGCCAGCAGTACACAGGGGGCTAATGGGGCCTACGAGCAGTACTTC
.	TRBV6-5	TRBJ1-3	.	CASSSDGSGNTIYF	TGTGCCAGCAGCTCCGACGGCTCTGGAAACACCATATATTTT
.	TRBV4-3	TRBJ1-4	.	CASSFRGAENEKLFF	TGCGCCAGCAGCTTCCGAGGGGCGGAAAATGAAAAACTGTTTTTT
.	TRBV28	TRBJ1-2	TRBD1	CASSPDRVGYTF	TGTGCCAGCAGTCCGGACAGGGTTGGCTACACCTTC
.	TRBV15	TRBJ2-7	TRBD1	CATSRDTGAFYEQYF	TGTGCCACCAGCAGAGATACAGGGGCCTTCTACGAGCAGTACTTC
.	TRBV29-1	TRBJ1-4	.	CSVDQLGIGEKLFF	TGCAGCGTTGATCAGCTTGGGATCGGTGAAAAACTGTTTTTT
few	TRBV30	TRBJ2-2	.	CAWSVGVAGELFF	TGTGCCTGGAGTGTTGGAGTTGCCGGGGAGCTGTTTTTT
.	TRBV2	TRBJ2-6	.	CASSDGGEVSGANVLTF	TGTGCCAGCAGTGACGGGGGAGAGGTCTCTGGGGCCAACGTCCTGACTTTC
.	TRBV5-5	TRBJ2-7	.	CASSWDVNEQYF	TGTGCCAGCAGCTGGGACGTGAACGAGCAGTACTTC
.	TRBV7-9	TRBJ1-5	.	CASSETAAQPRHF	TGTGCCAGCAGCGAGACAGCCGCTCAGCCCCGGCATTTT
.	TRBV5-3	TRBJ1-5	.	CARSLGGRYERNQPQHF	TGTGCCAGAAGCTTGGGGGGACGGTATGAGCGCAATCAGCCCCAGCATTTT
.	TRBV9	TRBJ2-5	.	CASSVGSFQETQYF	TGTGCCAGCAGCGTAGGTAGTTTCCAAGAGACCCAGTACTTC
.	TRBV7-2	TRBJ2-6	.	CASSLTGANVLTF	TGTGCCAGCAGCTTAACTGGGGCCAACGTCCTGACTTTC
.	TRBV6-6	TRBJ2-5	.	CASSYAGRGEAQYF	TGTGCCAGCAGTTACGCAGGCCGCGGGGAGGCCCAGTACTTC
.	TRBV7-9	TRBJ1-1	.	CASSSSGRNTEAFF	TGTGCCAGCAGCTCTTCCGGGAGGAACACTGAAGCTTTCTTT
.	TRBV30	TRBJ1-4	TRBD1	CASRGHNNEKLFF	TGTGCCTCGAGGGGGCACAATAATGAAAAACTGTTTTTT
.	TRBV11-2	TRBJ2-1	TRBD2	CASSSTGLAAQFF	TGTGCCAGCAGCTCTACGGGACTAGCAGCCCAGTTCTTC
.	TRBV13	TRBJ2-7	TRBD2	CASSYRTSGTYEQYF	TGTGCCAGCAGCTACCGGACTAGCGGGACCTACGAGCAGTACTTC
.	TRBV19	TRBJ1-5	.	CASSFQGGNQPQHF	TGTGCCAGTAGTTTCCAGGGTGGCAATCAGCCCCAGCATTTT
.	TRBV28	TRBJ1-1	.	CASSFPPGVGTEAFF	TGTGCCAGCAGTTTTCCGCCAGGGGTAGGCACTGAAGCTTTCTTT
.	TRBV7-2	TRBJ2-3	.	CASSRPGPNRDTQYF	TGTGCCAGCAGTCGACCGGGCCCTAACAGGGATACGCAGTATTTT
.	TRBV5-1	TRBJ2-3	TRBD1	CASSFRTGGSSTDTQYF	TGCGCCAGCAGCTTTCGGACAGGGGGATCGAGCACAGATACGCAGTATTTT